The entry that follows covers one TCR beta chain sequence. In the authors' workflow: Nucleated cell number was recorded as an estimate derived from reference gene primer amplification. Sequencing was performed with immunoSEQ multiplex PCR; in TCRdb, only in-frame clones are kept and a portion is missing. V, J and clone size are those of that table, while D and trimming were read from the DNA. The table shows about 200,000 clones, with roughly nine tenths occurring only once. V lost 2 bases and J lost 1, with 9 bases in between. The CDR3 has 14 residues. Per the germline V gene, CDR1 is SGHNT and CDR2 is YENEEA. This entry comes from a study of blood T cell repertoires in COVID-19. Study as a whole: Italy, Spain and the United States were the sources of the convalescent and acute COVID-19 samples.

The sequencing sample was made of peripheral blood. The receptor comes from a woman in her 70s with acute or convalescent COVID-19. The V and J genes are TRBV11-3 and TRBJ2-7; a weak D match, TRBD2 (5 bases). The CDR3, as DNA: TGTGCCAGCAGCTTACTAGCTTCATCCTACGAGCAGTACTTC. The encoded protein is CASSLLASSYEQYF.